A single sample is the source of the 22 T cell receptor beta chains below, sequenced in a study of blood T cell repertoires in COVID-19. Generated by immunoSEQ multiplex PCR, the TCRdb table keeps only in-frame clones and is missing some. The sample has 150,000 to 200,000 clones; about 93% are singletons. Material: peripheral blood. The receptor source for this set is a man in his forties or fifties with acute or convalescent COVID-19.

This chain uses TRBV4-1 with TRBJ2-7, with D possibly being TRBD2 (7 bases). This CDR3 is 16 amino acids long. Germline CDR1 MGHRA, CDR2 YSYEKL. V was clipped by 4 bases and J by 3 bases, with 19 bases between them. CDR3 DNA sequence: TGCGCCAGCAGCCTTACACCCGGGGGGCGGAACTACGAGCAGTACTTC. It encodes CASSLTPGGRNYEQYF.

This chain connects TRBV28 to TRBJ2-1, with TRBD2 as a possible D gene (7 bases). The CDR3 runs to 15 residues. The V and J ends lost 7 bases and 4 bases respectively, with 17 bases between them. Germline values: CDR1 MDHEN, CDR2 SYDVKM. The CDR3 coding sequence is TGTGCCAGCATCCTTCGAGGGGGGGGGTACAATGAGCAGTTCTTC. Translating gives CASILRGGGYNEQFF.

This clone was seen a single time. The chain employs TRBV3-1 (or the pseudogene TRBV3-2) and TRBJ2-1; 9 nucleotides align to TRBD2. The germline V gene encodes CDR1 LGHDT and CDR2 YNNKEL (reference sequence). Germline trimming cut 3 bases from V and 2 bases from J; bases unmatched to any gene: 5. CDR3 size: 16 residues. CDR3 DNA: TGTGCCAGCAGCCAGCGGGGGGGGCGTGCCTACAATGAGCAGTTCTTC. Protein: CASSQRGGRAYNEQFF.

The rearrangement uses TRBV28 and TRBJ1-2, with a tentative D call TRBD1 (5 bases). Deletions cut 6 bases from V and 3 bases from J, with 5 bases between. This CDR3 is built from 11 residues. Germline V gives CDR1 MDHEN, CDR2 SYDVKM. The CDR3 sequence: CASRQDYGYTF. The CDR3 nucleotides are TGTGCCAGCAGACAGGACTATGGCTACACCTTC.

V usage is TRBV28 and J usage is TRBJ1-5; TRBD1 aligns across 7 bases. Per germline, CDR1 MDHEN and CDR2 SYDVKM. CDR3 size: 14 residues. V lost 5 bases to trimming and J lost 7 bases; unmatched junction nucleotides: 8. The DNA of the CDR3 is TGTGCCAGCAGTCAGGACAGGATTATACAGCCCCAGCATTTT. Residues: CASSQDRIIQPQHF.

V and J are TRBV5-4 and TRBJ1-5; D remains ambiguous. Trimming took off 2 bases at V and 7 bases at J, with 13 bases between the two ends. This CDR3 comprises 14 residues. From germline, CDR1 is SGHNT and CDR2 YYREEE (reference sequence). CDR3 in DNA: TGTGCCAGCAGCTTCGGCCTGGCGGGGCAGCCCCAGCATTTT. This translates into CASSFGLAGQPQHF.

The rearrangement links TRBV19 to TRBJ2-7; a weak D match, TRBD1 (7 bases). From germline, CDR1 is LNHDA and CDR2 SQIVND (reference sequence). The V and J ends lost 3 bases and 6 bases respectively, with 12 bases between them. This CDR3 has 13 amino acids. The CDR3: CASSINRGGEQYV. CDR3 DNA sequence: TGTGCCAGTAGTATTAACAGGGGAGGCGAGCAGTACGTC.

The chain links TRBV25-1 to TRBJ2-5, with a tentative D call TRBD1 (5 bases). The germline CDR1 and CDR2 sequences are MGHDK and SYGVNS. The V and J ends lost 1 base and 5 bases respectively, with 8 bases between them. The CDR3 has 13 amino acids. In DNA form, the CDR3 reads TGTGCCAGCAGTGAATTGGGGCGGGAGACCCAGTACTTC. Protein product: CASSELGRETQYF.

V gene TRBV3-1 (or the pseudogene TRBV3-2) combines with J gene TRBJ2-1; TRBD2 matches at 7 bases. The CDR3 is 15 residues long. V dropped 1 base and J dropped 4; count of bases not matched to a gene: 4. Germline CDR1 is LGHDT and CDR2 is YNNKEL (reference sequence). DNA of the CDR3: TGTGCCAGCAGCCAAGGGACTAGTCGTTACAATGAGCAGTTCTTC. Its protein is CASSQGTSRYNEQFF.

This clone appeared a single time. The genes are TRBV14 and TRBJ2-5; D call uncertain. Trimming left V 3 bases short and J 5 bases short, with 4 bases between. Germline V CDR1 and CDR2: SGHDN, FVKESK. The CDR3 loop spans 11 amino acids. The CDR3 sequence is CASSQYETQYF. The CDR3 DNA sequence: TGTGCCAGCAGCCAGTATGAGACCCAGTACTTC.

The chain carries TRBV6-6 and TRBJ2-2; perhaps TRBD1 as D (6 bases). CDR1 is MNHNY and CDR2 is SVGAGI in the germline V gene (reference sequence). This CDR3 spans 16 amino acids. With 4 bases removed from V and 3 bases from J, the gap between germline ends came to 15 bases. The CDR3 coding sequence is TGTGCCAGCAGTTTAGTTCCTACAGGGCACACCGGGGAGCTGTTTTTT. Amino acids: CASSLVPTGHTGELFF.

This clone came up once. The V gene is TRBV4-2, the J gene TRBJ2-1, with D maybe TRBD2 (5 bases). V shed 0 bases and J shed 2 bases, with 11 bases lying between them. In germline, CDR1 is LGHNA, CDR2 YNFKEQ. CDR3 length: 16 amino acids. The chain's CDR3 is CASSQDLSGAYNEQFF. In nucleotides, the CDR3 is TGTGCCAGCAGCCAAGATCTAAGCGGAGCCTACAATGAGCAGTTCTTC.

The V call is TRBV5-4, the J call TRBJ2-1, with TRBD2 identical over 7 bases. The CDR3 is 20 amino acids. V dropped 2 bases and J dropped 0; count of bases not matched to a gene: 17. CDR1 and CDR2 from the germline V gene are SGHNT and YYREEE (reference sequence). The CDR3 bases are TGTGCCAGCAGCTTAAGAGCGGGGACGGCGACCAAAAGCTCCTACAATGAGCAGTTCTTC. This encodes CASSLRAGTATKSSYNEQFF. The entire variable domain, with the rest obtained from reference TRBV5-4 and TRBJ2-1, is as follows: ETGVTQSPTHLIKTRGQQVTLRCSSQSGHNTVSWYQQALGQGPQFIFQYYREEENGRGNFPPRFSGLQFPNYSSELNVNALELDDSALYLCASSLRAGTATKSSYNEQFFGPGTRLTVL.

This rearrangement joins TRBV19 to TRBJ1-5, with a weak D call TRBD1 (6 bases). Germline V lookup: CDR1 LNHDA, CDR2 SQIVND (reference sequence). V was clipped by 6 bases and J by 7 bases, with 10 bases between them. The CDR3 contains 12 residues. CDR3 region: CASRRRGQPQHF. The CDR3 DNA follows: TGTGCCAGTAGGAGAAGGGGGCAGCCCCAGCATTTT.

The CDR3 loop is CASSRDRAVEQYF. CDR3 nucleotide sequence: TGTGCCAGCAGCCGGGACAGGGCTGTCGAGCAGTACTTC. The chain couples TRBV3-1 (or the pseudogene TRBV3-2) to TRBJ2-7, with 9 nucleotides matching TRBD1. Germline CDR1 LGHDT, CDR2 YNNKEL (reference sequence). The CDR3 consists of 13 residues. V lost 4 bases and J lost 6; bases outside the gene matches: 4.

This chain joins TRBV7-9 and TRBJ2-5; TRBD1 might be the D (5 bases). Germline V lookup: CDR1 SEHNR, CDR2 FQNEAQ (reference sequence). The CDR3 totals 14 residues. V was shortened by 1 base and J by 2 bases, with 8 bases between the two germline ends. The CDR3 region is CASSLGGRQETQYF. DNA of the CDR3: TGTGCCAGCAGCTTAGGGGGCAGACAAGAGACCCAGTACTTC.

This sequence joins TRBV29-1 and TRBJ2-1, with D perhaps matching TRBD1 (7 bases). The CDR3 extends over 13 amino acids. Germline V gene data show CDR1 as SQVTM and CDR2 as ANQGSEA. V shed 7 bases and J shed 2 bases, with 12 bases lying between them. In nucleotides, the CDR3 is TGCAGCGCCGGAGGGACAGCCTACAATGAGCAGTTCTTC. Translating gives CSAGGTAYNEQFF.

The CDR3 region has the DNA TGTGCCAGCAGTTCGGGACTTGAGTTGCCAGATACGCAGTATTTT. This codes for CASSSGLELPDTQYF. V gene TRBV6-2 or TRBV6-3 combines with J gene TRBJ2-3; D perhaps matches TRBD2 (6 bases). The length of the CDR3 is 15 residues. V was pared by 4 bases and J by 4 bases, with 15 bases between. Germline CDR1 and CDR2: MNHEY and SVGEGT.

The chain carries TRBV5-8 and TRBJ1-5; the D gene is possibly TRBD1 (5 bases). Per germline, CDR1 SGHTS and CDR2 YDEGEE. Trimming left V 1 base short and J 3 bases short, with 11 bases between. This CDR3 contains 15 residues. Here the CDR3 reads CASSLRQTDNQPQHF. The CDR3 DNA reads TGTGCCAGCAGCTTGCGACAGACCGACAATCAGCCCCAGCATTTT.

The chain couples TRBV10-3 to TRBJ2-5; 7 bases match TRBD2. Germline values: CDR1 ENHRY, CDR2 SYGVKD. With 6 bases clipped from V and 1 base from J, the junction kept 5 bases outside the gene matches. The CDR3 totals 14 residues. CDR3 residues: CAIRSGTTQETQYF. As DNA, the CDR3 is TGTGCCATCAGATCCGGGACTACCCAAGAGACCCAGTACTTC.

This rearrangement joins TRBV13 to TRBJ1-2, with TRBD1 identical over 9 bases. Germline V CDR1 and CDR2: PRHDT, FYEKMQ (reference sequence). The CDR3 totals 13 residues. J lost 6 bases, V lost 6 bases, and 5 bases had no gene match. The CDR3 region has the DNA TGTGCCAGCAGGGACAGGGGTATTGATGGCTACACCTTC. Its translation: CASRDRGIDGYTF.

The V call is TRBV11-2, the J call TRBJ2-5; 14 bases align to TRBD2. The CDR3 contains 17 residues. J lost 1 base, V lost 3 bases, and 4 bases had no gene match. Germline CDR1 and CDR2: SGHAT and FQNNGV. In DNA, the CDR3 is TGTGCCAGCAGCTTGGGACTAGCGGGGGCCCCCCAAGAGACCCAGTACTTC. Translating gives CASSLGLAGAPQETQYF. Variable domain in full (rest from reference TRBV11-2 and TRBJ2-5): EAGVAQSPRYKIIEKRQSVAFWCNPISGHATLYWYQQILGQGPKLLIQFQNNGVVDDSQLPKDRFSAERLKGVDSTLKIQPAKLEDSAVYLCASSLGLAGAPQETQYFGPGTRLLVL.